Listed below are T cell receptor beta chains from one sample, sequenced in a study of blood T cell repertoires in COVID-19. Produced via immunoSEQ multiplex PCR; TCRdb's table is partial and in-frame only. Of about 100,000 clones detected, around 84% appear once; the ten largest clones hold roughly 2.1%. Source material: peripheral blood. These receptor sequences come from a man between 65 and 80 years old with active or convalescent COVID-19. The CDR3 runs from the conserved cysteine through the conserved F or W.

V gene,J gene,CDR3 protein
TRBV24-1,TRBJ1-6,CATSDGQVNSPLHF
TRBV21-1,TRBJ2-5,CASSKDKDRGYGETQYF
TRBV28,TRBJ1-2,CASSYTGFSNYGYTF
TRBV28,TRBJ2-7,CASSLEFGRAIHGYEQYF
TRBV6-5,TRBJ1-1,CGSSGGKGVNTEAFF
TRBV7-2,TRBJ2-1,CASSPGTGGNEQFF
TRBV18,TRBJ1-4,CASSEANEKLFF
TRBV28,TRBJ1-2,CASSLGQNYGYTF
TRBV25-1,TRBJ2-7,CASAKVGTGAYEQYF
TRBV3-1/TRBV3-2,TRBJ1-2,CASSQSNYGYTF
TRBV3-1/TRBV3-2,TRBJ2-5,CASRYKETQYF
TRBV9,TRBJ2-5,CASSVSGGPETQYF
TRBV6-4,TRBJ1-1,CASTLLRGGNTEAFF
TRBV6-5,TRBJ2-3,CASSQSGGHADTQYF
TRBV5-1,TRBJ2-2,CASSVGTPPVGELFF
TRBV9,TRBJ1-3,CASSVSNSISGNTIYF
TRBV19,TRBJ2-7,CASSDQGADEQYF
TRBV5-4,TRBJ1-4,CASSSGQTNEKLFF
TRBV5-1,TRBJ2-6,CASSFQGSGANVLTF
TRBV7-9,TRBJ2-3,CASSLLVTDTQYF
TRBV5-1,TRBJ2-2,CASSLAGTTNTGELFF
TRBV11-1,TRBJ2-5,CASSLASAALQETQYF
TRBV2,TRBJ1-4,CASSERLGQGIEKLFF
TRBV6-6,TRBJ1-5,CASSLEEWGNQPQHF
TRBV28,TRBJ2-3,CASSPGQGSRADTQYF
TRBV24-1,TRBJ2-1,CATSDPSPLAGGYNEQFF
TRBV28,TRBJ2-7,CASSPTGRGRSHEQYF
TRBV6-4,TRBJ1-1,CASPPYTEAFF
TRBV27,TRBJ2-1,CASTSESGGAYEQFF
TRBV2,TRBJ2-1,CASSSGQRMYNEQFF
TRBV7-2,TRBJ1-4,CASSFGAGREKLFF
TRBV7-9,TRBJ2-2,CASSLEPDRVSAGELFF
TRBV6-5,TRBJ1-2,CASSSTGGGGYTF
TRBV19,TRBJ1-6,CASSINPTGNKNSPLHF
TRBV5-1,TRBJ2-5,CASSSRTGGPVQETQYF
TRBV2,TRBJ1-2,CASSGDRSIYGYTF
TRBV3-1/TRBV3-2,TRBJ2-3,CASSRVDPRGGVTDTQYF
TRBV7-3,TRBJ1-2,CASRPDTGIYGYTF
TRBV20-1,TRBJ1-1,CSARDRGRSFF
TRBV9,TRBJ1-6,CASSVEGMGSPLHF
TRBV12-3/TRBV12-4,TRBJ1-4,CASSMDSNEKLFF
TRBV7-2,TRBJ1-2,CASSLGPIWGYTF
TRBV19,TRBJ1-1,CASSIARTGVNTEAFF
TRBV5-6,TRBJ1-5,CASSQRGQGHQPQHF
TRBV7-2,TRBJ2-1,CASSPRGGLGDEQFF
TRBV7-2,TRBJ2-4,CASSPSANIQYF
TRBV20-1,TRBJ2-5,CSARQLETQYF
TRBV5-6,TRBJ2-3,CASSASGRTDTQYF
TRBV5-1,TRBJ2-3,CASSPLDTQTQYF
TRBV18,TRBJ1-5,CASSPSTGAYSNQPQHF
TRBV9,TRBJ2-5,CASSNRGGGETQYF
TRBV9,TRBJ2-1,CASSVAAGTGYNEQFF
TRBV12-3/TRBV12-4,TRBJ1-1,CASSLHGNTEAFF
TRBV21-1,TRBJ1-1,CASSPRTENTEAFF
TRBV18,TRBJ1-1,CASSDGQNTEAFF
TRBV2,TRBJ1-4,CASSAVLTNEKLFF